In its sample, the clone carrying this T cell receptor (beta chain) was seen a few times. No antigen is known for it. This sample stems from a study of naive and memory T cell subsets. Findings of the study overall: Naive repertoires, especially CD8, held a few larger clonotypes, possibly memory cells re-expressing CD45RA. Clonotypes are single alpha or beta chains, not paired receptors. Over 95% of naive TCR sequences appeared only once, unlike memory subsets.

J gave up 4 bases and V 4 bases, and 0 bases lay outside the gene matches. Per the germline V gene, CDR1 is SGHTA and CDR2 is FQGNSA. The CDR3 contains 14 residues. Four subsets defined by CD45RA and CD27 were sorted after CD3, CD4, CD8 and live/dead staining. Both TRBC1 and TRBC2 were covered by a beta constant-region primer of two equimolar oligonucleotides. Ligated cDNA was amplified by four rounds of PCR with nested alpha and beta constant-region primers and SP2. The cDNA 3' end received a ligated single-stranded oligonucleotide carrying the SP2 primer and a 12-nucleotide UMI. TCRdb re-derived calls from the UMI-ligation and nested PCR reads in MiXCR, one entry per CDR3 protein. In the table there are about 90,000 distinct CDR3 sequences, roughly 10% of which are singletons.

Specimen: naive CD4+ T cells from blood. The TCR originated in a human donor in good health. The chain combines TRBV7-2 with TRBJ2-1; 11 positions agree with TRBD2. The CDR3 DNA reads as TGTGCCAGCAGCTCTAGCGGGGGGTACAATGAGCAGTTCTTC. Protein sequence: CASSSSGGYNEQFF.